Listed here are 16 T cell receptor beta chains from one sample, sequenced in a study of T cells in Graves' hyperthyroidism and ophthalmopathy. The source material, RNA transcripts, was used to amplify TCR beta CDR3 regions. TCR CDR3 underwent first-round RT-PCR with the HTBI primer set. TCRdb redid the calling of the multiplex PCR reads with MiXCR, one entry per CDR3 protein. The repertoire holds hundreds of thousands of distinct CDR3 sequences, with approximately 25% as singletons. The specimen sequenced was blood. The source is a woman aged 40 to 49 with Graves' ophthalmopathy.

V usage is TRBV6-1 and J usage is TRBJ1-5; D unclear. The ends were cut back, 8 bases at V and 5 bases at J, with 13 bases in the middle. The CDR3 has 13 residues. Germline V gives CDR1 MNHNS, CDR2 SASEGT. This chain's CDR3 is CASVPDFYQPQHF. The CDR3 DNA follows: TGTGCCAGCGTCCCGGACTTTTATCAGCCCCAGCATTTT.

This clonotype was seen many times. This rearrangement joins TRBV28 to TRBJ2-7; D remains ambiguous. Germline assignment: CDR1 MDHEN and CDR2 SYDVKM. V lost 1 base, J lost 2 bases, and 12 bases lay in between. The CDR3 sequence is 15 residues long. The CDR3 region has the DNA TGTGCCAGCAGTTTATTATCGGACCTAACCTACGAGCAGTACTTC. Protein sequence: CASSLLSDLTYEQYF.

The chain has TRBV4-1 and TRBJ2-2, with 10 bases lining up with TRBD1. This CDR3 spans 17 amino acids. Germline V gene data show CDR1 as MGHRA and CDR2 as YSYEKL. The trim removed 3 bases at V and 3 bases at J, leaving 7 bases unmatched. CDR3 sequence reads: CASSHRQGARDTGELFF. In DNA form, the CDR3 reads TGCGCCAGCAGCCACCGACAGGGGGCACGGGACACCGGGGAGCTGTTTTTT.

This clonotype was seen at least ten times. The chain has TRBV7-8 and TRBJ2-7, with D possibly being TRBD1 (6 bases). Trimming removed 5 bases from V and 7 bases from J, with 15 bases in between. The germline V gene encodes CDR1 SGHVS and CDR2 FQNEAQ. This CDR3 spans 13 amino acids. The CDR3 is CASSPDQGQEQYF. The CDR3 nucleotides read TGTGCCAGCAGCCCAGATCAGGGACAAGAGCAGTACTTC.

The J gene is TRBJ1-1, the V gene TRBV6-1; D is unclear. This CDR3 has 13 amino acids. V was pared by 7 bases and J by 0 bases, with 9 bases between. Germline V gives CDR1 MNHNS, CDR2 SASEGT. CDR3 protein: CASKKGVNTEAFF. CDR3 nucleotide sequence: TGTGCCAGCAAAAAGGGCGTGAACACTGAAGCTTTCTTT.

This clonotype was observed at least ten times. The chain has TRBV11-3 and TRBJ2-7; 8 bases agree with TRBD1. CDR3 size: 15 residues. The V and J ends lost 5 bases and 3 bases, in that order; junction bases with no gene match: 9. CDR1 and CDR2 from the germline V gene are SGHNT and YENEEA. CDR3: CASSLRTGWNYEQYF. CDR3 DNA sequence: TGTGCCAGCAGCCTAAGGACAGGGTGGAACTACGAGCAGTACTTC. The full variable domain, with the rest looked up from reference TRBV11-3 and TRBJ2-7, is EAGVVQSPRYKIIEKKQPVAFWCNPISGHNTLYWYLQNLGQGPELLIRYENEEAVDDSQLPKDRFSAERLKGVDSTLKIQPAELGDSAVYLCASSLRTGWNYEQYFGPGTRLTVT.

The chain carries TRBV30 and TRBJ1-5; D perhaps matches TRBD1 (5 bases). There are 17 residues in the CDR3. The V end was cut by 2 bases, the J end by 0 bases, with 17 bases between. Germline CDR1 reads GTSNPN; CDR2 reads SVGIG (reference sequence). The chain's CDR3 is CAWSRGDHKPSNQPQHF. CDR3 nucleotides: TGTGCCTGGAGTCGGGGGGACCACAAGCCTAGCAATCAGCCCCAGCATTTT. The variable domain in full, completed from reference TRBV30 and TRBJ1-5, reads SQTIHQWPATLVQPVGSPLSLECTVEGTSNPNLYWYRQAAGRGLQLLFYSVGIGQISSEVPQNLSASRPQDRQFILSSKKLLLSDSGFYLCAWSRGDHKPSNQPQHFGDGTRLSIL.

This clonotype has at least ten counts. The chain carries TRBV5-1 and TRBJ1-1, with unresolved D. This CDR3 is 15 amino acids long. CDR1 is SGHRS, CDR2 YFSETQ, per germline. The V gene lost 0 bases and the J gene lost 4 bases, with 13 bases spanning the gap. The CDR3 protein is CASSLAPSTGTEAFF. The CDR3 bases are TGCGCCAGCAGCTTGGCCCCCTCGACGGGCACTGAAGCTTTCTTT.

CDR3 nucleotide sequence: TGTGCCAGCAGTTTATTGGGCGGGAGGGCCGGGAACATTCAGTACTTC. It encodes CASSLLGGRAGNIQYF. The V and J genes are TRBV27 and TRBJ2-4, with 9 bases identical to TRBD2. The junction had 8 bases not matched to a gene; V was cut back by 1 base and J by 7 bases. The germline gives CDR1 MNHEY, CDR2 SMNVEV (reference sequence). This CDR3 has 16 amino acids.

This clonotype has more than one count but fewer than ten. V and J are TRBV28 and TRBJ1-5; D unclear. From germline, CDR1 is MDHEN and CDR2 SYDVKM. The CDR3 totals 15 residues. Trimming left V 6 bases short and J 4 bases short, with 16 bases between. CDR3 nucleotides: TGTGCCAGCAGCCCCATGGAGGGCAGGAATCAGCCCCAGCATTTT. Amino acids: CASSPMEGRNQPQHF.

CDR3 DNA sequence: TGCAGCGTTGAAGGAGGGATACGAGAGACCCAGTACTTC. It is translated as CSVEGGIRETQYF. The rearrangement uses TRBV29-1 and TRBJ2-5, with a tentative D call TRBD2 (5 bases). Trimming shortened V by 1 base and J by 4 bases, and 10 bases separated the two germline ends. Germline V gives CDR1 SQVTM, CDR2 ANQGSEA. The CDR3 length is 13 residues.

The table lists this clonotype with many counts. In nucleotides, the CDR3 is TGTGCCAGCAGCCCACCGGGGAATGACTACGAGCAGTACTTC. Its translation is CASSPPGNDYEQYF. The gene calls are TRBV11-3 and TRBJ2-7, with a tentative D call TRBD2 (5 bases). Germline-derived CDR1 and CDR2 are SGHNT and YENEEA. The V end lost 5 bases, the J end lost 3 bases, and 14 bases lay between the germline ends. This CDR3 region has 14 residues.

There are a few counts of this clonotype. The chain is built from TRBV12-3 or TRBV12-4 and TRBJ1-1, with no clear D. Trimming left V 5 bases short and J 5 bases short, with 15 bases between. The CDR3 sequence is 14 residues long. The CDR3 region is CASSRIQRMTEAFF. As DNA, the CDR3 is TGTGCCAGCAGTCGAATACAGCGAATGACTGAAGCTTTCTTT.

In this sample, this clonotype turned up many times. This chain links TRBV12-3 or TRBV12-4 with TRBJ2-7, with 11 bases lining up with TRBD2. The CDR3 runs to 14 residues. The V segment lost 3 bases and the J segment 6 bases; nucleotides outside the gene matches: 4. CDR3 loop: CASSFTLAGGEQYF. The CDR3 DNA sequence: TGTGCCAGCAGTTTTACGCTAGCGGGAGGCGAGCAGTACTTC.

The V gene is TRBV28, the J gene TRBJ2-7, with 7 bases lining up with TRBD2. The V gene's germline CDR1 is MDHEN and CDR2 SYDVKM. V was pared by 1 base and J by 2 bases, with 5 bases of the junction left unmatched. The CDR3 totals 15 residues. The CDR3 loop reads CASSLLSGGAYEQYF. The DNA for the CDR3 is TGTGCCAGCAGTTTATTGTCGGGAGGTGCCTACGAGCAGTACTTC.

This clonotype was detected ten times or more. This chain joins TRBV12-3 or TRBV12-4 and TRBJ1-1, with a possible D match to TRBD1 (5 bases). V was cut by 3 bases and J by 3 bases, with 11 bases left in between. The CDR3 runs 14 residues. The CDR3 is CASSLGPGDTEAFF. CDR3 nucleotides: TGTGCCAGCAGTTTGGGACCGGGGGACACTGAAGCTTTCTTT.